This passage covers 7 T cell receptor beta chains from one sample sequenced in a study of cytomegalovirus exposure and HLA in healthy donors. Some clones are missing from TCRdb's copy, which holds only in-frame ones; the method was immunoSEQ multiplex PCR. Here the sample spans tens of thousands of clones, over 75% being singletons. Sequenced sample: PBMCs. Receptors originate from a woman aged 25-40 years in good health and CMV-seronegative.

The chain joins TRBV6-6 to TRBJ2-5; 8 bases match TRBD1. Germline CDR1 MNHNY, CDR2 SVGAGI (reference sequence). Trimming cost V 6 bases and J 3 bases; bases outside gene matches: 0. CDR3 length: 12 amino acids. The CDR3 is CASRDREETQYF. DNA for the CDR3: TGTGCCAGCAGGGACAGGGAAGAGACCCAGTACTTC.

The chain links TRBV5-1 to TRBJ2-7, with D perhaps TRBD2 (5 bases). The V gene's germline CDR1 is SGHRS and CDR2 YFSETQ. The CDR3 consists of 14 residues. V was trimmed by 1 base and J by 0 bases, leaving 8 bases between them. The CDR3 DNA sequence: TGCGCCAGCAGCTTGTCGGGGAGCTCCTACGAGCAGTACTTC. This codes for CASSLSGSSYEQYF.

This chain links TRBV9 with TRBJ1-1; maybe TRBD1 (6 bases). CDR3 size: 13 residues. Germline V CDR1 and CDR2: SGDLS, YYNGEE. The germline V and J ends were trimmed by 5 bases and 1 base, with 9 bases remaining between them. The CDR3 DNA sequence: TGTGCCAGCAGTAGGACAGAGAACACTGAAGCTTTCTTT. This translates into CASSRTENTEAFF.

The rearrangement joins TRBV18 to TRBJ1-5; TRBD1 might be the D (6 bases). Trimming removed 2 bases from V and 7 bases from J, with 18 bases in between. Germline CDR1 is KGHSH and CDR2 is LQKENI. The CDR3 runs 16 residues. The CDR3 nucleotides are TGTGCCAGCTCACCAACTCAACAGGGATTGGGCCAGCCCCAGCATTTT. Protein sequence: CASSPTQQGLGQPQHF.

This clone showed up just a few times. The chain has TRBV19 and TRBJ1-1, with TRBD1 matching 9 bases. Germline-derived CDR1 and CDR2 are LNHDA and SQIVND (reference sequence). V lost 9 bases, J lost 4 bases, and 3 bases stayed unmatched. CDR3 length: 12 amino acids. The CDR3 loop is CASRDRVTEAFF. The CDR3 nucleotides read TGTGCCAGCAGGGACAGGGTCACTGAAGCTTTCTTT.

The chain joins TRBV25-1 to TRBJ2-7; D might be TRBD2 (5 bases). CDR1 and CDR2 (germline): MGHDK, SYGVNS. The CDR3 has 15 residues. V dropped 2 bases and J dropped 3 bases, with 14 bases sitting between them. In DNA form, the CDR3 reads TGTGCCAGCAGTGAAGCCTCTAGCAGCGACTACGAGCAGTACTTC. This encodes CASSEASSSDYEQYF.

The chain uses TRBV29-1 and TRBJ2-7; 14 bases agree with TRBD2. Germline V gene lookup returns CDR1 SQVTM and CDR2 ANQGSEA. The CDR3 runs 13 residues. Trimming cost V 7 bases and J 5 bases; bases outside gene matches: 4. CDR3 loop: CSAGTSGRNEQYF. CDR3 sequence (DNA): TGCAGCGCCGGGACTAGCGGGAGAAACGAGCAGTACTTC.